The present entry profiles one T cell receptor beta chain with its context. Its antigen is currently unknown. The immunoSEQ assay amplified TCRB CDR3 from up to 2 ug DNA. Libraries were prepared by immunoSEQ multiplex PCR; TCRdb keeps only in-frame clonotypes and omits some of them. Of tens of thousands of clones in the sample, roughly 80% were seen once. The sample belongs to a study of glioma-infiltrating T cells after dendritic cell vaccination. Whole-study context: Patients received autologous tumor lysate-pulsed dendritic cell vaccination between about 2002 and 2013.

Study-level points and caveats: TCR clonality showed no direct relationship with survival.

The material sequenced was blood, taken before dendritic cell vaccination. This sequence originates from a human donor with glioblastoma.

CDR3 bases: TGTGCCAGCAGCTTTACAGGGACCTCCTACGAGCAGTACGTC. Translated: CASSFTGTSYEQYV. This chain links TRBV11-2 with TRBJ2-7, with a tentative D call TRBD1 (6 bases). Germline-derived CDR1 and CDR2 are SGHAT and FQNNGV. Trimming removed 3 bases at V and 0 bases at J, with 9 bases between. This CDR3 has 14 amino acids.